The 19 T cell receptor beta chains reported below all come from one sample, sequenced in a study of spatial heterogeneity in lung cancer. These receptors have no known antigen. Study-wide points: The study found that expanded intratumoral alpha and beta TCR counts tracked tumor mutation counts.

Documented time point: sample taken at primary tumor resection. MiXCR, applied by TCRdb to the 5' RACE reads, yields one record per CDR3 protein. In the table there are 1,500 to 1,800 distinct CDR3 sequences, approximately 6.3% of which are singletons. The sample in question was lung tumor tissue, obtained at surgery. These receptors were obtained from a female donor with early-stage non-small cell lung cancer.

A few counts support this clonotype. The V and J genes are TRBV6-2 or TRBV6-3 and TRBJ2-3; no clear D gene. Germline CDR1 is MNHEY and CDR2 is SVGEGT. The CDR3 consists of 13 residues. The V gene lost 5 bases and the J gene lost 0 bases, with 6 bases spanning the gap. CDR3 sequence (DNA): TGTGCCAGCAGTCTACTTAGCACAGATACGCAGTATTTT. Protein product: CASSLLSTDTQYF.

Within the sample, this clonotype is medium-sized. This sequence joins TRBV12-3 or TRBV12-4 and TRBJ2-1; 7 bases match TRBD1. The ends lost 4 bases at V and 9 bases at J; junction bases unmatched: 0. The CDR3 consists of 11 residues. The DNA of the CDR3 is TGTGCCAGCAGTTCAGGGGGTGAGCAGTTCTTC. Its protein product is CASSSGGEQFF.

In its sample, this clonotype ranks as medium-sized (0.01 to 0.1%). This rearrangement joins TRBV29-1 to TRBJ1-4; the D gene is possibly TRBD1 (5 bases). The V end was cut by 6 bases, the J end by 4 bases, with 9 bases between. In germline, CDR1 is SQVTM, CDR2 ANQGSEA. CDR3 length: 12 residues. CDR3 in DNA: TGCAGCGTGGGGCGTGTTAATGAAAAACTGTTTTTT. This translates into CSVGRVNEKLFF.

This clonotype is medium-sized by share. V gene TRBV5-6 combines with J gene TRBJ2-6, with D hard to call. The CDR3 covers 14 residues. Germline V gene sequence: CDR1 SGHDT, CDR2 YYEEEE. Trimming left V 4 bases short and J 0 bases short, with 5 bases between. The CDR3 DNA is TGTGCCAGCAGCCGTCTCTCTGGGGCCAACGTCCTGACTTTC. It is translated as CASSRLSGANVLTF.

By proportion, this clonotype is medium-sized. The chain's CDR3 is CASSLGATGEGEKLFF. CDR3 in DNA: TGCGCCAGCAGCTTGGGGGCGACAGGGGAAGGTGAAAAACTGTTTTTT. The rearrangement links TRBV5-1 to TRBJ1-4; 8 bases align to TRBD1. The trim removed 0 bases at V and 7 bases at J, leaving 8 bases unmatched. Germline CDR1 reads SGHRS; CDR2 reads YFSETQ. The CDR3 sequence is 16 residues long.

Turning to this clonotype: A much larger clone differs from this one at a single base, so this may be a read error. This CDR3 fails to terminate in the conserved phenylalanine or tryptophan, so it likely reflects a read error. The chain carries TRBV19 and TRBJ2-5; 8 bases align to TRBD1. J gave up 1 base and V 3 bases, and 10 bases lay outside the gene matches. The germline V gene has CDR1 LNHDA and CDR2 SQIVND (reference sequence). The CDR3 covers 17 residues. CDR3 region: CASSIGTGVAVQETQYL. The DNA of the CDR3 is TGTGCCAGTAGTATCGGGACAGGAGTAGCGGTCCAAGAGACCCAGTACTTA.

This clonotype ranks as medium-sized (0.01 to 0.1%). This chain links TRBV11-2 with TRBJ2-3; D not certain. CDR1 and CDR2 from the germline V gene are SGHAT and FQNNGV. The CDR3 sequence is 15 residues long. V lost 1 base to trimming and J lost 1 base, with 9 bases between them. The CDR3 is CASSLGLGGTDTQYF. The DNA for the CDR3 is TGTGCCAGCAGCTTAGGTCTAGGAGGCACAGATACGCAGTATTTT.

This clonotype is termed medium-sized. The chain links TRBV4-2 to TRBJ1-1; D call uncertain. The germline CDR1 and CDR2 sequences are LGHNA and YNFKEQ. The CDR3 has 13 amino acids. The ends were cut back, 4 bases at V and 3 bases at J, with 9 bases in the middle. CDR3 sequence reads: CASSLGGDTEAFF. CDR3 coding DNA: TGTGCCAGCAGCCTGGGCGGGGACACTGAAGCTTTCTTT.

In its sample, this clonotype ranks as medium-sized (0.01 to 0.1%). The CDR3 region is CASSASFRGRFYEQYV. In DNA, the CDR3 is TGTGCCAGCAGCGCCTCTTTCAGGGGGCGCTTCTACGAGCAGTACGTC. The gene calls are TRBV9 and TRBJ2-7, with 8 nucleotides matching TRBD1. Trimming took 3 bases from V and 3 from J; bases not matched to a gene: 11. This CDR3 has 16 residues. Germline CDR1 reads SGDLS; CDR2 reads YYNGEE.

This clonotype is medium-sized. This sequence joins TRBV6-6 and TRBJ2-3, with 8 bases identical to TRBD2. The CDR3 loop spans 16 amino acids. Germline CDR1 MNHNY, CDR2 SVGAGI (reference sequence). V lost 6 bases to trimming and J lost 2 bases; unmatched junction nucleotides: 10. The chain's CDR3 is CASSLLSGGFTDTQYF. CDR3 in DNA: TGTGCCAGCAGCCTCTTAAGCGGGGGATTCACAGATACGCAGTATTTT.

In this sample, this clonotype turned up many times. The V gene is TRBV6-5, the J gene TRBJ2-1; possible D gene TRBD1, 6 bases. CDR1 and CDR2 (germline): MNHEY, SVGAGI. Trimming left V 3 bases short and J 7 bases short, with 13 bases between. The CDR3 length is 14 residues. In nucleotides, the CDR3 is TGTGCCAGCAGTTATCGCCTGGACAGTAATGAGCAGTTCTTC. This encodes CASSYRLDSNEQFF.

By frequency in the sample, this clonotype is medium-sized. The CDR3 nucleotides read TGCGCCAGCAGCCCCGTTTTGGGGGGGGGCCCGGCAGATACGCAGTATTTT. Its protein product is CASSPVLGGGPADTQYF. V is TRBV5-1 and J is TRBJ2-3, with D maybe TRBD2 (7 bases). The CDR3 is 17 residues long. Germline CDR1 and CDR2: SGHRS and YFSETQ. Deletions cut 4 bases from V and 4 bases from J, with 22 bases between.

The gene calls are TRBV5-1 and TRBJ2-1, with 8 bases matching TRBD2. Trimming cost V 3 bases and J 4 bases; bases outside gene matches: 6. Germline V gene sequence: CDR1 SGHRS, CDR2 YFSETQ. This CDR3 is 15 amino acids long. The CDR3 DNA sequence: TGCGCCAGCAGCTCCGCGGGGGGCTCATACAATGAGCAGTTCTTC. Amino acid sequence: CASSSAGGSYNEQFF.

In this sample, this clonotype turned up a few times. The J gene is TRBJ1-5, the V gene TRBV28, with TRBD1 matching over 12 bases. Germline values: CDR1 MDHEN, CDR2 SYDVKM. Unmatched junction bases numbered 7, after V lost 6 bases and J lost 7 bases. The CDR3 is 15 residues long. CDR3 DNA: TGTGCCAGCAGGTCCGGGACAGGGGGCTGGCAGCCCCAGCATTTT. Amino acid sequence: CASRSGTGGWQPQHF.

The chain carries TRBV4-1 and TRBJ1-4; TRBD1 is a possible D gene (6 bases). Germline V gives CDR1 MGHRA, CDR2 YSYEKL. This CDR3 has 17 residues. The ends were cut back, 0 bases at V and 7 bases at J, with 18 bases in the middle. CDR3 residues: CASSQESVGAGREKLFF. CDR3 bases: TGCGCCAGCAGCCAAGAAAGCGTGGGGGCGGGTCGTGAAAAACTGTTTTTT.

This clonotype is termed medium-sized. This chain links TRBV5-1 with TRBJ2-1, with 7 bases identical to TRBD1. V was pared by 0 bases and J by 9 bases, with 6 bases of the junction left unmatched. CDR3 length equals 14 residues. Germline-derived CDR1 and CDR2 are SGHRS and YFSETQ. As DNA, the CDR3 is TGCGCCAGCAGCTTGGCACAGGGGAATGGTGAGCAGTTCTTC. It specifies CASSLAQGNGEQFF.

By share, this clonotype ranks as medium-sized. The CDR3 loop is CASSLGQLDYGYTF. CDR3 DNA sequence: TGCGCCAGCAGCTTGGGGCAGCTTGACTATGGCTACACCTTC. The chain combines TRBV5-1 with TRBJ1-2; D is unclear. CDR3 length: 14 amino acids. CDR1 and CDR2 (germline): SGHRS, YFSETQ. Trimming pared 0 bases from V and 3 bases from J, leaving 9 bases between. The entire variable domain, with the rest obtained from reference TRBV5-1 and TRBJ1-2, is as follows: KAGVTQTPRYLIKTRGQQVTLSCSPISGHRSVSWYQQTPGQGLQFLFEYFSETQRNKGNFPGRFSGRQFSNSRSEMNVSTLELGDSALYLCASSLGQLDYGYTFGSGTRLTVV.

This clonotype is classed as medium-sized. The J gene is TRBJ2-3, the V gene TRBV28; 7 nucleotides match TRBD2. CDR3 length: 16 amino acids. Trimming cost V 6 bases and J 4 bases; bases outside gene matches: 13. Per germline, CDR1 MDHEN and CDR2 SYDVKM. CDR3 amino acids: CASSSPTGGLADTQYF. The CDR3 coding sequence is TGTGCCAGCAGCTCCCCTACGGGAGGACTCGCAGATACGCAGTATTTT.

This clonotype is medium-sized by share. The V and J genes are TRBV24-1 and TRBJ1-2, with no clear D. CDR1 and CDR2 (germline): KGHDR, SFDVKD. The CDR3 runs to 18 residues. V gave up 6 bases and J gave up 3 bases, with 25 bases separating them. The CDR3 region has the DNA TGTGCCACCAGTTCTTCCGGCGTCACCCTAACTGCTGACTATGGCTACACCTTC. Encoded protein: CATSSSGVTLTADYGYTF.